This T cell receptor beta chain originates from a study of blood T cell repertoires in COVID-19. Turning to the study itself: Acute and convalescent COVID-19 samples came from the United States, Italy and Spain. In each case, the material was cDNA or gDNA derived from T cells, B-cell-depleted T cells, or PBMCs.

The CDR3 consists of 17 residues. In germline, CDR1 is SGHKS, CDR2 YYEKEE (reference sequence). The V segment lost 1 base and the J segment 8 bases; nucleotides outside the gene matches: 10. Original methodology: From reference gene primer amplification, estimates of nucleated cell counts were derived. Method: immunoSEQ multiplex PCR; TCRdb's copy keeps in-frame clones and lacks some. The V and J calls and clone size come from that table; D and trimming were worked out from the DNA. The table has around 170,000 clones, 90% seen once; the top ten hold around 0.5%. This TCR derives from a man in his fifties or sixties with acute or convalescent COVID-19. This sequence joins TRBV5-5 and TRBJ2-1, with 12 bases identical to TRBD2. Material: peripheral blood. The CDR3 DNA reads as TGTGCCAGCAGCTTGCCCACGACTAGCGGGGGTGGGGATGAGCAGTTCTTC. Protein: CASSLPTTSGGGDEQFF.